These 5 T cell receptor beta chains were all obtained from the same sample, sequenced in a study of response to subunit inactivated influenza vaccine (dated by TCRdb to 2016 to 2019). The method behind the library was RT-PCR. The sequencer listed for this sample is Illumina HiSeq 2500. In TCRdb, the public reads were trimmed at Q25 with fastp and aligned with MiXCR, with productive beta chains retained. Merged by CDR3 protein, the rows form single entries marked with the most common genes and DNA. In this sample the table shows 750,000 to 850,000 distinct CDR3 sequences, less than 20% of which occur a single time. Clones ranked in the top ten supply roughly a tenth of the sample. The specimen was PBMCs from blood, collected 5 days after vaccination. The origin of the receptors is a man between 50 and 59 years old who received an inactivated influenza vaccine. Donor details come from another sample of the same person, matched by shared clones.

This CDR3 is CSASITSGIYEQYF. DNA for the CDR3: TGCAGTGCCTCCATAACTAGCGGGATCTACGAGCAGTACTTC. This chain links TRBV20-1 with TRBJ2-7; 10 nucleotides match TRBD2. Germline V lookup: CDR1 DFQATT, CDR2 SNEGSKA (reference sequence). The CDR3 consists of 14 residues. Trimming removed 6 bases from V and 3 bases from J; junction bases left unmatched: 8.

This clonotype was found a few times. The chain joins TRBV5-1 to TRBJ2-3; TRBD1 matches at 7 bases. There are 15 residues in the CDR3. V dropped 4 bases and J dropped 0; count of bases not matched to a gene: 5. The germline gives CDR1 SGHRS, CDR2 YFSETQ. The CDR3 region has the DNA TGCGCCAGCAGCGTACAGGGGACCAGCACAGATACGCAGTATTTT. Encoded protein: CASSVQGTSTDTQYF.

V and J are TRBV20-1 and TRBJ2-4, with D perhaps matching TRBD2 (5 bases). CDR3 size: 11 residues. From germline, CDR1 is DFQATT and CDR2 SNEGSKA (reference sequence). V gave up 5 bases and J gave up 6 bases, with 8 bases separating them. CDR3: CSAQGRNIQYF. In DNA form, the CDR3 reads TGCAGTGCTCAAGGGAGAAACATTCAGTACTTC.

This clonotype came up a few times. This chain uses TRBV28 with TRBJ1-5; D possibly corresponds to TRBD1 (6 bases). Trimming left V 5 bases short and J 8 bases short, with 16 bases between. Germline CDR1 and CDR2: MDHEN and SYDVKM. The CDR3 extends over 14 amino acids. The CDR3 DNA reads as TGTGCCAGCAGTATTACGCAGGGGAAGGAGCCCCAGCATTTT. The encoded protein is CASSITQGKEPQHF. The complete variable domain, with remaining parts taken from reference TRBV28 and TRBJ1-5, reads DVKVTQSSRYLVKRTGEKVFLECVQDMDHENMFWYRQDPGLGLRLIYFSYDVKMKEKGDIPEGYSVSREKKERFSLILESASTNQTSMYLCASSITQGKEPQHFGDGTRLSIL.

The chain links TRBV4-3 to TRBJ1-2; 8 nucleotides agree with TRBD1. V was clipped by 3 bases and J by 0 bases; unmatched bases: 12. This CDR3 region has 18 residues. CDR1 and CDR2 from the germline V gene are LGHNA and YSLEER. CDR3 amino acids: CASSQQQGGAVANYGYTF. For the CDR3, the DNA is TGCGCCAGCAGCCAGCAACAGGGGGGCGCAGTCGCTAACTATGGCTACACCTTC.